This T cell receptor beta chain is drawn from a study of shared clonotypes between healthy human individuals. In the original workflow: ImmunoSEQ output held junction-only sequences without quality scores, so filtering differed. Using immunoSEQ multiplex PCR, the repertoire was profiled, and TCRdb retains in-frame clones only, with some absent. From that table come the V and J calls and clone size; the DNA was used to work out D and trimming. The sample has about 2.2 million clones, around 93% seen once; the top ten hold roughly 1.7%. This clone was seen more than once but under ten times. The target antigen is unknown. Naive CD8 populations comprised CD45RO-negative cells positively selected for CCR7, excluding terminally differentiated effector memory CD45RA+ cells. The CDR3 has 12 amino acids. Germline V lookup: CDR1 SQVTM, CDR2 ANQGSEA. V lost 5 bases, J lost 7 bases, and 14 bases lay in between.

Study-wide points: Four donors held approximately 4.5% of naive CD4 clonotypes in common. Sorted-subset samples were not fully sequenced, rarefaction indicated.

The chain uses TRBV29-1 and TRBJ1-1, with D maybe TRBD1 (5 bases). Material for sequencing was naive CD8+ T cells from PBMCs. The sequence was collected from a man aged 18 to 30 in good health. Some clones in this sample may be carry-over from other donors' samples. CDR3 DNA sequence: TGCAGCGTTCAAATTGGACAACGTGAAGCTTTCTTT. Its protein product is CSVQIGQREAFF.